These 16 T cell receptor beta chains originate from one sample sequenced in a study of CD8 T cells in Susac syndrome (dated by TCRdb to about 2019). To prepare the library, the immunoSEQ multiplex PCR assay was applied. RNA was extracted using the RNeasy kit, and about 0.45 to 1 ug of the RNA was reverse transcribed with random hexamers. The public reads were run again by TCRdb, first through fastp at Q25 and then through MiXCR, and only productive beta chains were kept. Rows are combined by CDR3 protein, so each entry shows the most common genes and DNA. The sample records some 150,000 distinct CDR3 sequences, about 94% of which are singletons. The ten largest clones represent roughly 0.08% of the sample. The sample comprised CD4+ T cells from PBMCs. These TCRs come from a human donor with Susac syndrome.

The chain couples TRBV6-5 to TRBJ1-5, with D unresolved. V was shortened by 0 bases and J by 1 base, with 16 bases between the two germline ends. CDR1 and CDR2 from the germline V gene are MNHEY and SVGAGI. This CDR3 is 18 amino acids long. This CDR3 is CASSYSSRVSFSNQPQHF. The CDR3, as DNA: TGTGCCAGCAGTTACTCCAGTCGGGTTTCATTCAGCAATCAGCCCCAGCATTTT.

The chain links TRBV20-1 to TRBJ2-7; TRBD2 matches 7 bases. CDR3 length: 12 residues. CDR1 DFQATT and CDR2 SNEGSKA come from the germline V gene (reference sequence). Trimming cost V 6 bases and J 4 bases; bases outside gene matches: 6. The CDR3 coding sequence is TGCAGTGCCTTGACTAGCTTGTACGAGCAGTACTTC. This sequence encodes CSALTSLYEQYF.

V gene TRBV5-1 combines with J gene TRBJ2-3; 8 bases line up with TRBD1. V lost 4 bases to trimming and J lost 1 base; unmatched junction nucleotides: 11. The CDR3 runs 17 residues. Germline CDR1 and CDR2: SGHRS and YFSETQ. Written as DNA, the CDR3 is TGCGCCAGCAGCCTCGATGGAGGGACAGGACGCACAGATACGCAGTATTTT. Residues: CASSLDGGTGRTDTQYF.

V gene TRBV7-2 combines with J gene TRBJ2-5, with 8 bases identical to TRBD2. Trimming at V came to 10 bases and at J to 1 base, leaving 11 bases not matched to a gene. Germline CDR1 and CDR2: SGHTA and FQGNSA. The CDR3 extends over 15 amino acids. The CDR3 DNA follows: TGTGCCACCCAGATAGTAGGACTAGCCCAAGAGACCCAGTACTTC. Amino acids: CATQIVGLAQETQYF. Full variable domain (remainder filled in from reference TRBV7-2 and TRBJ2-5): GAGVSQSPSNKVTEKGKDVELRCDPISGHTALYWYRQSLGQGLEFLIYFQGNSAPDKSGLPSDRFSAERTGGSVSTLTIQRTQQEDSAVYLCATQIVGLAQETQYFGPGTRLLVL.

The chain recombines TRBV7-9 with TRBJ2-3; D perhaps matches TRBD1 (6 bases). V lost 2 bases to trimming and J lost 6 bases, with 12 bases between them. The CDR3 sequence is 14 residues long. Germline CDR1 and CDR2: SEHNR and FQNEAQ (reference sequence). The CDR3 is CASSLRNRVDTQYF. In nucleotides, the CDR3 is TGTGCCAGCAGCTTAAGGAACAGGGTTGATACGCAGTATTTT.

V usage is TRBV23-1 and J usage is TRBJ2-7, with 12 bases lining up with TRBD2. TRBV23-1 is marked as an open reading frame, function uncertain. V lost 3 bases, J lost 5 bases, and 8 bases stayed unmatched. The CDR3 totals 16 residues. The CDR3 reads CASSQGRLAGANEQYF. The CDR3, as DNA: TGCGCCAGCAGTCAGGGGAGACTAGCGGGAGCCAACGAGCAGTACTTC.

This chain connects TRBV18 to TRBJ2-5; TRBD1 agrees at 7 bases. Germline values: CDR1 KGHSH, CDR2 LQKENI. Trimming cost V 6 bases and J 5 bases; bases outside gene matches: 9. The CDR3 loop spans 14 amino acids. CDR3 region: CASSRQGSGETQYF. DNA for the CDR3: TGTGCCAGCTCGCGACAGGGCAGCGGCGAGACCCAGTACTTC.

The chain has TRBV20-1 and TRBJ2-5, with D perhaps matching TRBD2 (5 bases). CDR1 DFQATT and CDR2 SNEGSKA come from the germline V gene (reference sequence). V was clipped by 2 bases and J by 9 bases, with 19 bases between them. This CDR3 region has 14 residues. The CDR3 DNA sequence: TGCAGTGCTAGAATGTCCGGACGGGGTATTGCCCAGTACTTC. Amino acid sequence: CSARMSGRGIAQYF.

This chain uses TRBV20-1 with TRBJ1-1, with 10 bases identical to TRBD1. Germline values: CDR1 DFQATT, CDR2 SNEGSKA (reference sequence). The trim removed 3 bases at V and 5 bases at J, leaving 6 bases unmatched. The CDR3 has 14 amino acids. This CDR3 is CSARDRGGWTEAFF. Written as DNA, the CDR3 is TGCAGTGCTAGGGACAGGGGGGGATGGACTGAAGCTTTCTTT.

This chain links TRBV6-1 with TRBJ1-5; D call uncertain. The V gene lost 7 bases and the J gene lost 0 bases, with 13 bases spanning the gap. This CDR3 contains 15 residues. CDR1 and CDR2 (germline): MNHNS, SASEGT. This chain's CDR3 is CASMSSSLSNQPQHF. CDR3 nucleotides: TGTGCCAGCATGTCCTCATCCCTTAGCAATCAGCCCCAGCATTTT.

The gene calls are TRBV5-4 and TRBJ1-1; the D gene is possibly TRBD1 (5 bases). With 0 bases removed from V and 7 bases from J, the gap between germline ends came to 13 bases. CDR3 length: 14 residues. Germline-derived CDR1 and CDR2 are SGHNT and YYREEE (reference sequence). CDR3 residues: CASSLADGGIEAFF. The CDR3 DNA sequence: TGTGCCAGCAGCTTGGCCGACGGGGGAATTGAAGCTTTCTTT.

This clonotype was recorded only once. The rearrangement links TRBV18 to TRBJ2-1, with D perhaps TRBD1 (5 bases). This CDR3 contains 15 residues. Germline CDR1 and CDR2: KGHSH and LQKENI. Trimming took 1 base from V and 4 from J, leaving 11 bases between them. CDR3: CASSPHQGPYNEQFF. CDR3 in DNA: TGTGCCAGCTCACCACATCAGGGCCCATACAATGAGCAGTTCTTC. Combining the CDR3 with reference TRBV18 and TRBJ2-1 gives the whole variable domain NAGVMQNPRHLVRRRGQEARLRCSPMKGHSHVYWYRQLPEEGLKFMVYLQKENIIDESGMPKERFSAEFPKEGPSILRIQQVVRGDSAAYFCASSPHQGPYNEQFFGPGTRLTVL.

The CDR3 bases are TGTGCCAGCTCACGCCAAGAGACCCAGTACTTC. This sequence encodes CASSRQETQYF. This chain links TRBV18 with TRBJ2-5, with D hard to call. Germline V gene sequence: CDR1 KGHSH, CDR2 LQKENI. The V end was cut by 4 bases, the J end by 1 base, with 1 base between. CDR3 size: 11 residues.

The chain couples TRBV29-1 to TRBJ2-2; D is unclear. V gave up 3 bases and J gave up 4 bases, with 9 bases separating them. The length of the CDR3 is 13 residues. Germline CDR1 and CDR2: SQVTM and ANQGSEA. The CDR3 nucleotides read TGCAGCGTTGAGATAGGGCTCACCGGGGAGCTGTTTTTT. Translating it yields CSVEIGLTGELFF.

This clonotype was found once. This chain links TRBV20-1 with TRBJ1-6, with D perhaps TRBD1 (6 bases). From germline, CDR1 is DFQATT and CDR2 SNEGSKA (reference sequence). This CDR3 is 14 amino acids long. Trimming pared 2 bases from V and 5 bases from J, leaving 10 bases between. CDR3 sequence: CSARSDRDNSPLHF. The CDR3 DNA reads as TGCAGTGCTAGATCGGACAGAGATAATTCACCCCTCCACTTT.

This clonotype was observed a handful of times. This chain uses TRBV7-2 with TRBJ2-5; D possibly uses TRBD1 or TRBD2 (5 bases each). The CDR3 is made up of 16 amino acids. V shed 3 bases and J shed 5 bases, with 19 bases lying between them. Germline V gives CDR1 SGHTA, CDR2 FQGNSA. In DNA, the CDR3 is TGTGCCAGCAGCTTCGCGGAGAGGGGCGGTCGGGAGACCCAGTACTTC. Its protein product is CASSFAERGGRETQYF.